What follows are 5 T cell receptor beta chains derived from one specimen sequenced in a study of T cells in localized non-small cell lung cancer. Sequenced by immunoSEQ multiplex PCR; TCRdb stores in-frame clones only, minus some. Of 35,000 to 40,000 clones in the sample, more than 75% are singletons; the top ten hold 5% to 8%. Specimen: peripheral blood, collected before any cancer treatment. These receptors came from a man aged 40 to 69 with stage I lung adenocarcinoma.

The chain uses TRBV11-2 and TRBJ2-5, with unresolved D. From germline, CDR1 is SGHAT and CDR2 FQNNGV. The V end was cut by 0 bases, the J end by 7 bases, with 6 bases between. The CDR3 contains 12 residues. The CDR3 sequence is CASSLELGTQYF. The CDR3 nucleotides are TGTGCCAGCAGCTTAGAGTTAGGGACCCAGTACTTC.

This chain connects TRBV11-2 to TRBJ1-2; no firm D call. Germline V gene lookup returns CDR1 SGHAT and CDR2 FQNNGV. V gave up 1 base and J gave up 6 bases, with 12 bases separating them. The CDR3 sequence is 14 residues long. In nucleotides, the CDR3 is TGTGCCAGCAGCTTAGTTGGTCGGGTTAATGGCTACACCTTC. This codes for CASSLVGRVNGYTF.

The genes are TRBV7-2 and TRBJ2-5; no reliable D call. The germline gives CDR1 SGHTA, CDR2 FQGNSA. The CDR3 totals 12 residues. V shed 5 bases and J shed 5 bases, with 9 bases lying between them. The DNA for the CDR3 is TGTGCCAGCAGCATAAATGGGGAGACCCAGTACTTC. Protein product: CASSINGETQYF.

In DNA, the CDR3 is TGCGCCAGCAGCCACTCCGGGACTTCGGGGGCCAACGTCCTGACTTTC. The encoded protein is CASSHSGTSGANVLTF. This chain links TRBV4-1 with TRBJ2-6, with a possible D match to TRBD2 (6 bases). The CDR3 consists of 16 residues. Trimming took off 3 bases at V and 4 bases at J, with 13 bases between the two ends. Germline assignment: CDR1 MGHRA and CDR2 YSYEKL.

CDR3 bases: TGTGCCAGCAGAACGACCCTAGCGGGAGCTAGCGTGGGGGGGTTCTACGAGCAGTACTTC. It yields the protein CASRTTLAGASVGGFYEQYF. The chain is built from TRBV27 and TRBJ2-7; TRBD2 agrees at 10 bases. From germline, CDR1 is MNHEY and CDR2 SMNVEV (reference sequence). CDR3 size: 20 residues. V lost 6 bases, J lost 3 bases, and 23 bases stayed unmatched.